The clone carrying this TCR beta chain was recorded at least ten times. Germline lookup yields CDR1 SGHTA and CDR2 FQGTGA. V lost 2 bases to trimming and J lost 1 base, with 11 bases between them. The CDR3 totals 15 residues. Individual cDNA molecules received unique molecular identifiers during library preparation. Via MiXCR, TCRdb re-called the 5' RACE reads, giving one row per CDR3 protein. Altogether some 80,000 distinct CDR3 sequences are present, 5% being singletons, with the ten largest covering 6.5% to 8%. This specimen comes from a study of early T cells in non-severe SARS-CoV-2 infection. The rearrangement joins TRBV7-3 to TRBJ2-5; a possible D gene is TRBD2 (5 bases). The receptor's source is an adult who was a healthcare worker with PCR-confirmed SARS-CoV-2 infection or an uninfected control (not recorded which). The material sequenced was whole blood, taken at baseline. The CDR3 DNA reads TGTGCCAGCAGCTTATTGGGCGGGCCCCAAGAGACCCAGTACTTC. Residues: CASSLLGGPQETQYF.